This entry lists 7 T cell receptor beta chains sequenced from one sample in a study of spatial heterogeneity in lung cancer. As to time point: blood at routine non-recurrence follow-up after resection. Unsorted whole RNA from tumor, nontumor lung or frozen PBMC underwent sequencing. TCRdb re-analysed the 5' RACE reads in MiXCR, keeping a single row per CDR3 protein. The sample holds 25,000 to 30,000 distinct CDR3 sequences; roughly 5.5% are singletons and the top ten take around 21%. Specimen: PBMCs, collected at follow-up. Every receptor here comes from a male donor with early-stage non-small cell lung cancer.

This clonotype turned up a few times. V is TRBV5-1 and J is TRBJ2-7; D is uncertain. The CDR3 extends over 10 amino acids. Germline loops: CDR1 SGHRS, CDR2 YFSETQ. Trimming shortened V by 9 bases and J by 4 bases, and 8 bases separated the two germline ends. Written as DNA, the CDR3 is TGCGCCACCCTCCCTTACGAGCAGTACTTC. Protein product: CATLPYEQYF.

This clonotype was detected ten times or more. Written as DNA, the CDR3 is TGTGCCAGCAGTTTCTCGGGGGGCAGTGAGCAGTACGTC. It is translated as CASSFSGGSEQYV. This sequence joins TRBV12-3 or TRBV12-4 and TRBJ2-7, with D perhaps matching TRBD2 (7 bases). With 3 bases removed from V and 7 bases from J, the gap between germline ends came to 13 bases. CDR3 length: 13 residues.

This clonotype has ten or more counts. The gene calls are TRBV7-8 and TRBJ2-5, with D perhaps matching TRBD2 (6 bases). Germline CDR1 and CDR2: SGHVS and FQNEAQ. CDR3 length: 14 amino acids. Between the trimmed V and J ends, which lost 4 bases and 1 base, there was a span of 10 bases. CDR3: CASSSRDFQETQYF. Here the CDR3 DNA reads TGTGCCAGCAGCTCCCGGGACTTCCAAGAGACCCAGTACTTC.

This clonotype was observed at least ten times. At one end, the junction sequence differs from germline, possibly due to a read error. The CDR3 is CASSEEGLLKFF. The DNA of the CDR3 is TGTGCCAGCAGCGAAGAGGGCCTGCTTAAGTTCTTC. The V gene is TRBV14, the J gene TRBJ2-1; the D gene is possibly TRBD2 (5 bases). CDR1 and CDR2 from the germline V gene are SGHDN and FVKESK. CDR3 length: 12 amino acids.

The gene calls are TRBV2 and TRBJ2-1; 14 bases align to TRBD2. V was clipped by 5 bases and J by 8 bases; unmatched bases: 14. The V gene's germline CDR1 is SNHLY and CDR2 FYNNEI. This CDR3 region has 18 residues. As DNA, the CDR3 is TGTGCCAGCAGTAAGGGACTAGCGGGAGAAACCAAGACCGATGAGCAGTTCTTC. Its translation is CASSKGLAGETKTDEQFF. The entire variable domain, with the rest obtained from reference TRBV2 and TRBJ2-1, is as follows: EPEVTQTPSHQVTQMGQEVILRCVPISNHLYFYWYRQILGQKVEFLVSFYNNEISEKSEIFDDQFSVERPDGSNFTLKIRSTKLEDSAMYFCASSKGLAGETKTDEQFFGPGTRLTVL.

The chain couples TRBV27 to TRBJ1-1, with TRBD1 as a possible D gene (5 bases). The length of the CDR3 is 15 residues. Germline V gene lookup returns CDR1 MNHEY and CDR2 SMNVEV (reference sequence). V was cut by 0 bases and J by 1 base, with 9 bases left in between. The chain's CDR3 is CASSLSGLQNTEAFF. The CDR3 coding sequence is TGTGCCAGCAGTTTATCGGGACTCCAGAACACTGAAGCTTTCTTT.

In this sample, this clonotype turned up many times. This sequence joins TRBV7-2 and TRBJ2-3; 9 positions agree with TRBD2. Germline V gene lookup returns CDR1 SGHTA and CDR2 FQGNSA. Trimming took 3 bases from V and 2 from J; bases not matched to a gene: 3. This CDR3 region has 15 residues. The CDR3: CASSFRLADTDTQYF. CDR3 coding DNA: TGTGCCAGCAGCTTCCGACTAGCGGACACAGATACGCAGTATTTT. The variable domain in full, with the rest retrieved from reference TRBV7-2 and TRBJ2-3, is GAGVSQSPSNKVTEKGKDVELRCDPISGHTALYWYRQSLGQGLEFLIYFQGNSAPDKSGLPSDRFSAERTGGSVSTLTIQRTQQEDSAVYLCASSFRLADTDTQYFGPGTRLTVL.